A single sample is the source of the 23 T cell receptor beta chains below, sequenced in a study of blood T cell repertoires in COVID-19. Some clones are missing from TCRdb's copy, which holds only in-frame ones; the method was immunoSEQ multiplex PCR. The table has about 350,000 clones, roughly 90% seen once. Material for sequencing was PBMCs or T cells enriched from blood (not recorded which). The receptors were sampled from a woman aged 25 to 39 who had been exposed to COVID-19.

CDR3 in amino acids: CASSLTGDQPQHF. CDR3 nucleotides: TGCGCCAGCAGCCTGACAGGAGATCAGCCCCAGCATTTT. The chain employs TRBV10-2 and TRBJ1-5, with D maybe TRBD1 (6 bases). CDR3 length: 13 amino acids. Trimming stripped 6 bases from V and 5 bases from J, with 11 bases between. Germline V gives CDR1 WSHSY, CDR2 SAAADI.

The CDR3 nucleotides are TGTGCCCAAGGACAGGGGCGGAACACTGAAGCTTTCTTT. This encodes CAQGQGRNTEAFF. The chain combines TRBV21-1 with TRBJ1-1; the listed D gene, TRBD1, was not tested against the DNA. TRBV21-1 represents a pseudogene. The CDR3 has 13 amino acids.

V is TRBV2 and J is TRBJ2-4; D unresolved. V was clipped by 2 bases and J by 6 bases, with 14 bases between them. This CDR3 is 15 amino acids long. Germline assignment: CDR1 SNHLY and CDR2 FYNNEI. CDR3 protein: CASSEQVVGINIQYF. The CDR3 region has the DNA TGTGCCAGCAGTGAACAGGTTGTGGGTATAAACATTCAGTACTTC.

V usage is TRBV7-2 and J usage is TRBJ2-1; tentative D call: TRBD2 (5 bases). The CDR3 has 16 residues. Trimming removed 2 bases from V and 0 bases from J, with 11 bases in between. CDR1 and CDR2 (germline): SGHTA, FQGNSA. The chain's CDR3 is CASSLTPSGSYNEQFF. The DNA of the CDR3 is TGTGCCAGCAGCTTAACTCCGAGCGGCTCCTACAATGAGCAGTTCTTC.

This chain links TRBV6-5 with TRBJ2-7, with D possibly matching TRBD2 (6 bases). The V end was cut by 7 bases, the J end by 3 bases, with 10 bases between. Germline CDR1 reads MNHEY; CDR2 reads SVGAGI. The CDR3 is made up of 12 amino acids. The CDR3: CASTTGDYEQYF. DNA of the CDR3: TGTGCCAGCACCACGGGGGACTACGAGCAGTACTTC.

The chain combines TRBV15 with TRBJ1-2; D might be TRBD1 (6 bases). Germline V gene data show CDR1 as LNHNV and CDR2 as YYDKDF (reference sequence). The CDR3 is made up of 15 amino acids. V was cut by 1 base and J by 11 bases, with 20 bases left in between. For the CDR3, the DNA is TGTGCCACCAGCAGAGCCCGAGTCGGGGGGCAGGAGTACACCTTC. Translated: CATSRARVGGQEYTF.

This rearrangement joins TRBV7-9 to TRBJ2-3; TRBD1 agrees at 7 bases. Germline CDR1 SEHNR, CDR2 FQNEAQ (reference sequence). The J segment lost 5 bases and the V segment lost 5 bases, leaving 10 bases of the junction unmatched. The CDR3 is 15 amino acids. The CDR3 protein is CASSVQGPTRDTQYF. In DNA, the CDR3 is TGTGCCAGCAGCGTACAGGGGCCGACACGAGATACGCAGTATTTT.

As concerns this clone: Other nucleotide sequences in the sample specify the same CDR3. This chain connects TRBV29-1 to TRBJ1-1; D is possibly TRBD1 (5 bases). In germline, CDR1 is SQVTM, CDR2 ANQGSEA. This CDR3 has 13 amino acids. V gave up 4 bases and J gave up 0 bases, with 9 bases separating them. In nucleotides, the CDR3 is TGCAGCGTTGTAAGACAGTTGAACACTGAAGCTTTCTTT. This sequence encodes CSVVRQLNTEAFF.

The chain uses TRBV30 and TRBJ2-5, with 7 bases aligning to TRBD2. The CDR3 runs to 15 residues. The V segment lost 0 bases and the J segment 2 bases; nucleotides outside the gene matches: 6. Germline-derived CDR1 and CDR2 are GTSNPN and SVGIG (reference sequence). The CDR3: CAWSVLGSGQETQYF. Here the CDR3 DNA reads TGTGCCTGGAGTGTACTAGGTAGCGGGCAAGAGACCCAGTACTTC.

V usage is TRBV12-3 or TRBV12-4 and J usage is TRBJ1-3; 10 positions match TRBD1. The J segment lost 7 bases and the V segment lost 6 bases, leaving 3 bases of the junction unmatched. This CDR3 spans 13 amino acids. This CDR3 is CASRADRGNTIYF. CDR3 nucleotides: TGTGCCAGCAGGGCGGACAGGGGGAACACCATATATTTT.

The rearrangement links TRBV10-3 to TRBJ1-2, with TRBD1 matching 9 bases. Germline V CDR1 and CDR2: ENHRY, SYGVKD. J was trimmed by 3 bases and V by 10 bases; bases with no gene match: 9. The CDR3 totals 14 residues. CDR3 in DNA: TGTGCCACCACCAGACAGGGGGTGGACTATGGCTACACCTTC. Amino acids: CATTRQGVDYGYTF.

CDR3 amino acids: CSASGRGKWGYTF. The CDR3 DNA is TGCAGTGCTAGTGGCAGGGGGAAATGGGGCTACACCTTC. V and J are TRBV20-1 and TRBJ1-2, with 7 nucleotides matching TRBD1. Germline CDR1 is DFQATT and CDR2 is SNEGSKA (reference sequence). This CDR3 region has 13 residues. The V segment lost 3 bases and the J segment 8 bases; nucleotides outside the gene matches: 9.

The gene calls are TRBV6-5 and TRBJ2-2; 8 nucleotides align to TRBD1. CDR3 length equals 13 residues. Trimming cost V 5 bases and J 8 bases; bases outside gene matches: 4. Looked up from germline, CDR1 is MNHEY and CDR2 is SVGAGI. In DNA, the CDR3 is TGTGCCAGCAGTAGGACAGGGCTTGGGGAGCTGTTTTTT. This sequence encodes CASSRTGLGELFF.

V gene TRBV7-3 combines with J gene TRBJ2-1; 7 bases are a match to TRBD1. The CDR3 extends over 17 amino acids. Germline CDR1 and CDR2: SGHTA and FQGTGA. The ends lost 2 bases at V and 6 bases at J; junction bases unmatched: 13. The CDR3 DNA follows: TGTGCCAGCAGCTTATCGCCAGGTGGGGCAGGGGGCAATGAGCAGTTCTTC. Residues: CASSLSPGGAGGNEQFF.

This chain joins TRBV28 and TRBJ1-5; 10 nucleotides align to TRBD1. CDR1 is MDHEN and CDR2 is SYDVKM in the germline V gene. The CDR3 spans 16 residues. With 1 base clipped from V and 7 bases from J, the junction kept 7 bases outside the gene matches. Here the CDR3 reads CASSLSETGGWQPQHF. The CDR3 nucleotides read TGTGCCAGCAGTTTATCTGAGACAGGGGGCTGGCAGCCCCAGCATTTT.

The V and J genes are TRBV29-1 and TRBJ1-2, with TRBD1 matching 7 bases. Germline trimming cut 2 bases from V and 4 bases from J; bases unmatched to any gene: 7. Germline CDR1 is SQVTM and CDR2 is ANQGSEA. The CDR3 contains 14 residues. The CDR3 DNA is TGCAGCGTTGAAACAGGGGCTAATTCCTATGGCTACACCTTC. Its protein product is CSVETGANSYGYTF.

The chain is built from TRBV5-1 and TRBJ2-7; TRBD2 matches 12 bases. CDR1 SGHRS and CDR2 YFSETQ come from the germline V gene. This CDR3 contains 17 residues. V gave up 4 bases and J gave up 0 bases; unmatched junction bases: 8. This CDR3 is CASSVGLAGFSSYEQYF. The CDR3 DNA sequence: TGCGCCAGCAGCGTCGGACTAGCGGGGTTCTCCTCCTACGAGCAGTACTTC.

The rearrangement links TRBV28 to TRBJ2-1, with D possibly being TRBD1 (6 bases). Deletions cut 3 bases from V and 2 bases from J, with 11 bases between. This CDR3 is built from 15 residues. Looked up from germline, CDR1 is MDHEN and CDR2 is SYDVKM. DNA for the CDR3: TGTGCCAGCAGTTTGTTTGCAGGGGCCTACAATGAGCAGTTCTTC. Its translation is CASSLFAGAYNEQFF.

The chain uses TRBV27 and TRBJ1-5, with D unclear. The CDR3 is 14 residues long. Trimming took off 4 bases at V and 0 bases at J, with 7 bases between the two ends. Germline V lookup: CDR1 MNHEY, CDR2 SMNVEV (reference sequence). The CDR3 sequence is CASSSFYSNQPQHF. The CDR3, as DNA: TGTGCCAGCAGTTCCTTCTATAGCAATCAGCCCCAGCATTTT.

This chain joins TRBV30 and TRBJ1-4; TRBD1 is a possible D gene (5 bases). CDR3 length equals 14 residues. Germline CDR1 is GTSNPN and CDR2 is SVGIG (reference sequence). The V end was cut by 3 bases, the J end by 3 bases, with 11 bases between. As DNA, the CDR3 is TGTGCCTGGAGCCTGGGGGGGGCTAATGAAAAACTGTTTTTT. Its translation: CAWSLGGANEKLFF. Looking up the rest from reference TRBV30 and TRBJ1-4 gives the full variable domain: SQTIHQWPATLVQPVGSPLSLECTVEGTSNPNLYWYRQAAGRGLQLLFYSVGIGQISSEVPQNLSASRPQDRQFILSSKKLLLSDSGFYLCAWSLGGANEKLFFGSGTQLSVL.

The chain couples TRBV19 to TRBJ2-7; 12 positions agree with TRBD2. The V and J ends lost 6 bases and 4 bases, in that order; junction bases with no gene match: 7. The CDR3 loop spans 15 amino acids. Germline assignment: CDR1 LNHDA and CDR2 SQIVND (reference sequence). CDR3: CASSLSGTSGYEQYF. In nucleotides, the CDR3 is TGTGCCAGTAGCCTATCCGGGACTAGCGGGTACGAGCAGTACTTC.

The V call is TRBV4-1, the J call TRBJ1-5; the D is unclear. The CDR3 runs 15 residues. Germline CDR1 and CDR2: MGHRA and YSYEKL. The germline V and J ends were trimmed by 0 bases and 4 bases, with 10 bases remaining between them. The chain's CDR3 is CASSQEPYGNQPQHF. The CDR3 DNA follows: TGCGCCAGCAGCCAAGAACCCTACGGGAATCAGCCCCAGCATTTT.

The CDR3 spells CATRKRSNTGELFF. In nucleotides, the CDR3 is TGTGCCACCAGGAAGCGGTCGAACACCGGGGAGCTGTTTTTT. This rearrangement joins TRBV24-1 to TRBJ2-2, with D perhaps TRBD2 (5 bases). The CDR3 covers 14 residues. CDR1 KGHDR and CDR2 SFDVKD come from the germline V gene. The V gene lost 7 bases and the J gene lost 0 bases, with 8 bases spanning the gap.